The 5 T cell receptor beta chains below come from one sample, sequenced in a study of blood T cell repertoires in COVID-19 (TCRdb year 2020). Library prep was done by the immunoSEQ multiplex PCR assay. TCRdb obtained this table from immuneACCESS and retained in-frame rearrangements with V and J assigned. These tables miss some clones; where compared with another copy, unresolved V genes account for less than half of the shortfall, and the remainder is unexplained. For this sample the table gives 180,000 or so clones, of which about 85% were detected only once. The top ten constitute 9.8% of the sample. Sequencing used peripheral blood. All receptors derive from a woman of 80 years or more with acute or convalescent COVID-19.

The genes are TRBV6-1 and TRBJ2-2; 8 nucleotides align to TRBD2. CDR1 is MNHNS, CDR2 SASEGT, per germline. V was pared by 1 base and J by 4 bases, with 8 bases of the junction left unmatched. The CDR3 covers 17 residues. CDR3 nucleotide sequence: TGTGCCAGCAGTGAAGGGTCGGGAGGGCCGGTCACCGGGGAGCTGTTTTTT. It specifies CASSEGSGGPVTGELFF.

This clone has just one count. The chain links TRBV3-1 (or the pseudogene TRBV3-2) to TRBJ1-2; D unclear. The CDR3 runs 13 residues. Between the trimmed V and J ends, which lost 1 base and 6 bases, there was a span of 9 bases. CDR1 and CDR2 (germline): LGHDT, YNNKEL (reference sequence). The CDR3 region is CASSQGNRDGYTF. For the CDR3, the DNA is TGTGCCAGCAGCCAAGGTAACCGGGATGGCTACACCTTC.

The CDR3, as DNA: TGTGCCAGCAGCGTAGGAACCGGGGTTTTCTCTGGAAACACCATATATTTT. This codes for CASSVGTGVFSGNTIYF. The chain couples TRBV9 to TRBJ1-3; no definite D call. Germline loops: CDR1 SGDLS, CDR2 YYNGEE. V was cut by 0 bases and J by 0 bases, with 13 bases left in between. This CDR3 contains 17 residues. Full variable domain (remainder filled in from reference TRBV9 and TRBJ1-3): DSGVTQTPKHLITATGQRVTLRCSPRSGDLSVYWYQQSLDQGLQFLIQYYNGEERAKGNILERFSAQQFPDLHSELNLSSLELGDSALYFCASSVGTGVFSGNTIYFGEGSWLTVV.

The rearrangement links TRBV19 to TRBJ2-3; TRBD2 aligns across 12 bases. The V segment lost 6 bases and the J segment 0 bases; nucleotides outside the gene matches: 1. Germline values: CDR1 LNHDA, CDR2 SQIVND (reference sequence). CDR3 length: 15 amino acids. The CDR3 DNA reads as TGTGCCAGTAGGGGGACTAGCGGGAGCACAGATACGCAGTATTTT. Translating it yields CASRGTSGSTDTQYF.

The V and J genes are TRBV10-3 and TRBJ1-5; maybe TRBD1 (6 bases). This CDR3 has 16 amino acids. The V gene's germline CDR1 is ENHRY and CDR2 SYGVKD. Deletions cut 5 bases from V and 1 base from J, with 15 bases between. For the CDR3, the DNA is TGTGCCATCAGTCATCAGGGGAGCAGAAGCAATCAGCCCCAGCATTTT. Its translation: CAISHQGSRSNQPQHF.